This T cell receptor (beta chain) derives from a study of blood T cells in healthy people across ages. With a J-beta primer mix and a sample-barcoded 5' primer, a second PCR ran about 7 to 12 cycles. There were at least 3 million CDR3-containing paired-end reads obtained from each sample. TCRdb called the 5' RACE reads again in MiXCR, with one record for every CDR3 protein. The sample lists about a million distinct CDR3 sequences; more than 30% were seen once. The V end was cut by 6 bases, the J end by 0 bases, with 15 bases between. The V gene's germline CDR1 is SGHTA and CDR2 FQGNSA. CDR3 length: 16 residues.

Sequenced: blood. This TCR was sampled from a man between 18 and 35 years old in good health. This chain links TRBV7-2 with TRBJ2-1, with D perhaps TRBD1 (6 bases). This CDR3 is CASRETGFGSYNEQFF. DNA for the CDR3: TGTGCCAGCAGAGAAACAGGGTTTGGCTCCTACAATGAGCAGTTCTTC.